This TCR beta chain was observed in a study of shared clonotypes between healthy human individuals. This clone was seen a few times. Its antigen is currently unknown. Other DNA sequences in the same sample also yield this CDR3. V shed 0 bases and J shed 4 bases, with 7 bases lying between them. CDR1 and CDR2 (germline): SGHNT, YYREEE (reference sequence). The CDR3 consists of 13 residues. Methods used by the authors: Junction-only sequences produced by ImmunoSEQ had no quality scores, so filtering differed. Clones were read by immunoSEQ multiplex PCR, and TCRdb kept only the in-frame ones, dropping some. The V and J calls and the clone size are those of that table, but D and trimming were determined from the DNA. Among roughly 1,100,000 clones listed, about 74% were seen once. Regarding the study as a whole: Naive subsets, compared against memory subsets, generally had larger estimated richness values. Across a few donors, naive CD4 shared 5% to 6%, naive CD8 around 3.5%, memory CD4 2% to 2.5%, memory CD8 approximately 0.4%.

The sequence derives from a man aged 18 to 29 in good health. The specimen sequenced was memory CD4+ T cells sorted from blood. Subset in this sample: CD45RA-negative fraction. The chain uses TRBV5-4 and TRBJ1-2; possibly TRBD1 for D (5 bases). CDR3 in amino acids: CASSLVQGYGYTF. Written as DNA, the CDR3 is TGTGCCAGCAGCTTGGTTCAGGGCTATGGCTACACCTTC.